The 14 T cell receptor beta chains listed next were all sequenced from one sample in a study of shared clonotypes between healthy human individuals. Sequenced by immunoSEQ multiplex PCR; TCRdb stores in-frame clones only, minus some. The sample includes 170,000 or so clones, roughly 70% of them seen just once. Sequencing was performed on memory CD4+ T cells sorted from blood. As to subset: CD45RA-negative fraction. All receptors come from a young man in good health.

This clone was observed once. The genes are TRBV6-1 and TRBJ1-2, with TRBD1 as a possible D gene (5 bases). Trimming cost V 2 bases and J 12 bases, with 13 bases left between them. The CDR3 extends over 12 amino acids. Germline lookup yields CDR1 MNHNS and CDR2 SASEGT. CDR3 amino acids: CASSEPQGGNTF. Here the CDR3 DNA reads TGTGCCAGCAGTGAACCCCAGGGAGGAAACACCTTC.

The chain joins TRBV6-5 to TRBJ1-2, with D hard to call. Germline V gene lookup returns CDR1 MNHEY and CDR2 SVGAGI. The V and J ends lost 1 base and 5 bases respectively, with 11 bases between them. The CDR3 length is 14 residues. DNA of the CDR3: TGTGCCAGCAGTTACTTGGATAGACATTATGGCTACACCTTC. Translated, it gives CASSYLDRHYGYTF.

The rearrangement links TRBV5-6 to TRBJ2-4; D gene unclear. This CDR3 comprises 18 residues. The germline V and J ends were trimmed by 0 bases and 5 bases, with 21 bases remaining between them. The germline V gene has CDR1 SGHDT and CDR2 YYEEEE. The CDR3: CASSLVSGSPAPENIQYF. In nucleotides, the CDR3 is TGTGCCAGCAGCTTGGTTTCGGGCTCTCCCGCTCCGGAAAACATTCAGTACTTC.

The chain is built from TRBV30 and TRBJ1-5; D gene uncertain. Germline CDR1 is GTSNPN and CDR2 is SVGIG (reference sequence). The V end lost 0 bases, the J end lost 1 base, and 10 bases lay between the germline ends. This CDR3 spans 15 amino acids. CDR3 residues: CAWSVGLQSNQPQHF. In DNA form, the CDR3 reads TGTGCCTGGAGTGTCGGCTTACAGAGCAATCAGCCCCAGCATTTT. The complete variable domain, with remaining parts taken from reference TRBV30 and TRBJ1-5, reads SQTIHQWPATLVQPVGSPLSLECTVEGTSNPNLYWYRQAAGRGLQLLFYSVGIGQISSEVPQNLSASRPQDRQFILSSKKLLLSDSGFYLCAWSVGLQSNQPQHFGDGTRLSIL.

About this clone itself: Other DNA sequences in this specimen translate into the identical CDR3. This rearrangement joins TRBV5-1 to TRBJ1-1; D not certain. V lost 2 bases to trimming and J lost 1 base, with 6 bases between them. There are 13 residues in the CDR3. Per the germline V gene, CDR1 is SGHRS and CDR2 is YFSETQ. As DNA, the CDR3 is TGCGCCAGCAGCTTAGGCAGGAACACTGAAGCTTTCTTT. Amino acid sequence: CASSLGRNTEAFF.

This clone was observed at least ten times. This chain joins TRBV29-1 and TRBJ2-5, with TRBD2 matching over 9 bases. The CDR3 has 12 residues. CDR1 is SQVTM, CDR2 ANQGSEA, per germline. J lost 5 bases, V lost 8 bases, and 6 bases had no gene match. The CDR3 protein is CSFRLAAETQYF. In nucleotides, the CDR3 is TGCAGCTTTCGACTAGCGGCGGAGACCCAGTACTTC.

The chain employs TRBV5-1 and TRBJ2-1; D unresolved. Per the germline V gene, CDR1 is SGHRS and CDR2 is YFSETQ. The CDR3 contains 14 residues. The V and J ends lost 0 bases and 3 bases respectively, with 7 bases between them. This CDR3 is CASSLGQVYNEQFF. CDR3 sequence (DNA): TGCGCCAGCAGCTTGGGACAAGTCTACAATGAGCAGTTCTTC.

The chain couples TRBV5-5 to TRBJ2-2; D unresolved. Trimming shortened V by 0 bases and J by 7 bases, and 7 bases separated the two germline ends. Germline assignment: CDR1 SGHKS and CDR2 YYEKEE (reference sequence). The CDR3 loop spans 13 amino acids. Here the CDR3 DNA reads TGTGCCAGCAGCTTGGTGGGTTTCGGGGAGCTGTTTTTT. Translation gives CASSLVGFGELFF.

The J gene is TRBJ2-1, the V gene TRBV28; 8 positions match TRBD2. The CDR3 is 13 amino acids. Germline CDR1 reads MDHEN; CDR2 reads SYDVKM. The ends lost 8 bases at V and 5 bases at J; junction bases unmatched: 5. The CDR3 is CASGREGHNEQFF. The CDR3, as DNA: TGTGCCAGCGGACGGGAGGGCCACAATGAGCAGTTCTTC.

This clone was picked up a small number of times. This sequence joins TRBV19 and TRBJ2-1, with 9 bases identical to TRBD2. The CDR3 length is 12 residues. V shed 5 bases, J shed 10 bases, and the junction held 3 bases outside the gene matches. Germline V gene lookup returns CDR1 LNHDA and CDR2 SQIVND (reference sequence). The DNA for the CDR3 is TGTGCCAGTAGTCTGCTAGCGGGGGAGCAGTTCTTC. Amino acid sequence: CASSLLAGEQFF.

The V and J genes are TRBV7-2 and TRBJ2-7, with 7 bases lining up with TRBD1. Germline V gene sequence: CDR1 SGHTA, CDR2 FQGNSA. Germline trimming cut 5 bases from V and 5 bases from J; bases unmatched to any gene: 12. This CDR3 contains 15 residues. The CDR3 sequence: CASSPRQGSVNEQYF. The DNA of the CDR3 is TGTGCCAGCAGCCCCCGACAGGGCTCCGTAAACGAGCAGTACTTC.

This chain connects TRBV28 to TRBJ2-1; a weak D match, TRBD2 (6 bases). V was pared by 10 bases and J by 8 bases, with 18 bases between. CDR1 is MDHEN and CDR2 is SYDVKM in the germline V gene. The CDR3 consists of 13 residues. CDR3 in amino acids: CATRDPRMDEQFF. The CDR3 bases are TGTGCCACGCGGGACCCCCGGATGGATGAGCAGTTCTTC.

The V and J genes are TRBV28 and TRBJ2-3; 7 nucleotides match TRBD2. CDR1 and CDR2 from the germline V gene are MDHEN and SYDVKM. The CDR3 spans 14 residues. V lost 4 bases, J lost 3 bases, and 4 bases stayed unmatched. DNA of the CDR3: TGTGCCAGCAGTTCAGCGGGACCTACAGATACGCAGTATTTT. This gives the protein CASSSAGPTDTQYF.

A few counts support this clone. V usage is TRBV6-1 and J usage is TRBJ2-7, with D hard to call. The CDR3 is 12 amino acids. V shed 2 bases and J shed 3 bases, with 5 bases lying between them. Germline loops: CDR1 MNHNS, CDR2 SASEGT. The CDR3 DNA is TGTGCCAGCAGTGAATTGAACTACGAGCAGTACTTC. Translation gives CASSELNYEQYF.